Shown below are 25 T cell receptor beta chains from a single sample sequenced in a study of blood T cell repertoires in COVID-19. Clones were read by immunoSEQ multiplex PCR, and TCRdb kept only the in-frame ones, dropping some. This repertoire shows a few hundred thousand clones, around 89% found once; its top ten account for roughly 6.3%. The specimen was peripheral blood. The source is a woman in her forties or fifties with COVID-19, enrolled during active disease.

The rearrangement links TRBV5-8 to TRBJ2-6; TRBD1 aligns across 8 bases. The trim removed 3 bases at V and 0 bases at J, leaving 11 bases unmatched. The germline V gene has CDR1 SGHTS and CDR2 YDEGEE. CDR3 size: 19 residues. The CDR3 nucleotides are TGTGCCAGCAGCTCGGGCCGGGACAGGTCTTTCTCTGGGGCCAACGTCCTGACTTTC. This gives the protein CASSSGRDRSFSGANVLTF.

The chain is built from TRBV6-2 or TRBV6-3 and TRBJ1-2; perhaps TRBD1 as D (6 bases). V was shortened by 4 bases and J by 5 bases, with 17 bases between the two germline ends. The CDR3 is 15 residues long. The germline V gene has CDR1 MNHEY and CDR2 SVGEGT. In DNA form, the CDR3 reads TGTGCCAGCAGTTTGACAGGCTCGGCCAATTATGGCTACACCTTC. Amino acids: CASSLTGSANYGYTF.

The V and J genes are TRBV7-2 and TRBJ1-5; D may be TRBD1 (5 bases). CDR1 is SGHTA and CDR2 is FQGNSA in the germline V gene. The CDR3 totals 15 residues. V was trimmed by 8 bases and J by 7 bases, leaving 21 bases between them. The CDR3 nucleotides read TGTGCCAGCCGGCCGGGAGGGAGCAGGGAACAGCCCCAGCATTTT. Protein sequence: CASRPGGSREQPQHF.

CDR3 region: CASSAITGTGSYEQYF. CDR3 DNA: TGTGCCAGCAGCGCAATAACCGGGACAGGCTCCTACGAGCAGTACTTC. The chain carries TRBV5-6 and TRBJ2-7; 8 nucleotides match TRBD1. This CDR3 comprises 16 residues. V lost 4 bases and J lost 0; bases outside the gene matches: 9. Germline CDR1 and CDR2: SGHDT and YYEEEE.

This rearrangement joins TRBV2 to TRBJ2-1; a possible D gene is TRBD2 (5 bases). This CDR3 is built from 11 residues. V lost 8 bases, J lost 9 bases, and 11 bases lay in between. The germline V gene encodes CDR1 SNHLY and CDR2 FYNNEI. DNA for the CDR3: TGTGCCAGCGCTTATGGGAGTGAGCAGTTCTTC. Amino acids: CASAYGSEQFF.

This clone came up once. The V and J genes are TRBV6-5 and TRBJ2-7, with D maybe TRBD2 (5 bases). This CDR3 spans 13 amino acids. Germline loops: CDR1 MNHEY, CDR2 SVGAGI. Trimming left V 6 bases short and J 8 bases short, with 17 bases between. The CDR3 DNA reads TGTGCCAGCAGGCCGGGCGAGGGCTTAAAGCAGTACTTC. This encodes CASRPGEGLKQYF.

The chain links TRBV7-9 to TRBJ1-2; TRBD1 agrees at 7 bases. Germline V lookup: CDR1 SEHNR, CDR2 FQNEAQ (reference sequence). With 6 bases clipped from V and 0 bases from J, the junction kept 4 bases outside the gene matches. The CDR3 is 14 residues long. CDR3 nucleotide sequence: TGTGCCAGCAGTCGACAGGGCTCTAACTATGGCTACACCTTC. Its translation: CASSRQGSNYGYTF.

V and J are TRBV30 and TRBJ1-1, with D maybe TRBD1 (5 bases). There are 12 residues in the CDR3. Trimming removed 2 bases at V and 5 bases at J, with 9 bases between. Germline lookup yields CDR1 GTSNPN and CDR2 SVGIG (reference sequence). CDR3 protein: CAWSRGTTEAFF. The CDR3 DNA reads as TGTGCCTGGAGTCGGGGGACGACTGAAGCTTTCTTT.

This clone was observed once. CDR3 residues: CASSSRRGGRSNQPQHF. DNA for the CDR3: TGTGCCAGCAGCTCCCGGAGGGGGGGTAGGAGCAATCAGCCCCAGCATTTT. This chain connects TRBV5-6 to TRBJ1-5; D perhaps matches TRBD1 (6 bases). The V gene's germline CDR1 is SGHDT and CDR2 YYEEEE. The ends were cut back, 3 bases at V and 1 base at J, with 17 bases in the middle. The CDR3 is 17 amino acids.

The chain uses TRBV27 and TRBJ2-7, with 8 bases that match TRBD1. Germline CDR1 reads MNHEY; CDR2 reads SMNVEV (reference sequence). CDR3 length equals 16 residues. V was pared by 0 bases and J by 2 bases, with 6 bases of the junction left unmatched. In DNA, the CDR3 is TGTGCCAGCAGTTTATCGACCGGACAGGGAACCTACGAGCAGTACTTC. It yields the protein CASSLSTGQGTYEQYF.

The chain uses TRBV6-5 and TRBJ1-1; D call uncertain. From germline, CDR1 is MNHEY and CDR2 SVGAGI. Trimming shortened V by 1 base and J by 3 bases, and 9 bases separated the two germline ends. This CDR3 region has 14 residues. The chain's CDR3 is CASSYFGEDTEAFF. The DNA of the CDR3 is TGTGCCAGCAGTTACTTTGGGGAGGACACTGAAGCTTTCTTT.

The chain uses TRBV7-2 and TRBJ2-5; 9 bases are a match to TRBD2. The CDR3 extends over 15 amino acids. V shed 5 bases and J 5 bases; nucleotides not matched to a gene: 9. The V gene's germline CDR1 is SGHTA and CDR2 FQGNSA. CDR3 in DNA: TGTGCCAGCAGCCCCGGCGGGAGGGGGCCGGAGACCCAGTACTTC. Translation gives CASSPGGRGPETQYF.

This clone was picked up one time. V gene TRBV3-1 (or the pseudogene TRBV3-2) combines with J gene TRBJ2-1; 8 bases are a match to TRBD2. V gave up 3 bases and J gave up 9 bases; unmatched junction bases: 4. Germline-derived CDR1 and CDR2 are LGHDT and YNNKEL (reference sequence). The CDR3 sequence is 13 residues long. The CDR3 is CASSHLAGFEQFF. The CDR3 bases are TGTGCCAGCAGCCACTTAGCGGGGTTTGAGCAGTTCTTC.

V usage is TRBV11-3 and J usage is TRBJ1-5; a weak D match, TRBD1 (5 bases). V lost 2 bases, J lost 4 bases, and 27 bases lay in between. The CDR3 sequence is 20 residues long. Germline V lookup: CDR1 SGHNT, CDR2 YENEEA. CDR3 protein: CASSLIRWRKGQGVNQPQHF. The DNA of the CDR3 is TGTGCCAGCAGCTTAATCAGGTGGAGAAAAGGGCAGGGCGTAAATCAGCCCCAGCATTTT.

The chain joins TRBV12-5 to TRBJ1-1; 8 positions match TRBD1. The trim removed 1 base at V and 1 base at J, leaving 8 bases unmatched. The CDR3 length is 17 residues. Germline V gene data show CDR1 as LGHNT and CDR2 as FRNRAP. The CDR3 is CASGLGPGQGPNTEAFF. CDR3 DNA sequence: TGTGCTAGTGGTTTGGGACCTGGACAGGGCCCGAACACTGAAGCTTTCTTT.

The chain joins TRBV30 to TRBJ1-4, with D unclear. Germline assignment: CDR1 GTSNPN and CDR2 SVGIG (reference sequence). The CDR3 has 14 amino acids. V was shortened by 0 bases and J by 5 bases, with 10 bases between the two germline ends. The CDR3 bases are TGTGCCTGGAGTGTGTCAGGCTTCAATGAAAAACTGTTTTTT. This codes for CAWSVSGFNEKLFF.

The gene calls are TRBV3-1 (or the pseudogene TRBV3-2) and TRBJ2-1; D gene ambiguous. Trimming took 0 bases from V and 2 from J, leaving 8 bases between them. Germline V gives CDR1 LGHDT, CDR2 YNNKEL (reference sequence). This CDR3 has 15 amino acids. CDR3: CASSQDRLPYNEQFF. CDR3 sequence (DNA): TGTGCCAGCAGCCAAGATCGTCTCCCCTACAATGAGCAGTTCTTC.

The V gene is TRBV5-1, the J gene TRBJ2-4; D remains unclear. CDR3 length: 15 amino acids. Trimming removed 0 bases at V and 3 bases at J, with 10 bases between. Germline V lookup: CDR1 SGHRS, CDR2 YFSETQ. The CDR3 here is CASSLGSRNKNIQYF. DNA for the CDR3: TGCGCCAGCAGCTTGGGGTCCAGGAACAAAAACATTCAGTACTTC.

The CDR3 DNA reads as TGCGCCAGCAGCTATCCGGACAGGGCGGGAGCTAGTGAGCAGTTCTTC. Protein sequence: CASSYPDRAGASEQFF. The chain combines TRBV5-1 with TRBJ2-1, with a tentative D call TRBD1 (8 bases). Germline V gene lookup returns CDR1 SGHRS and CDR2 YFSETQ. V was cut by 3 bases and J by 9 bases, with 22 bases left in between. The CDR3 has 16 amino acids.

The genes are TRBV15 and TRBJ2-7; no reliable D call. Germline lookup yields CDR1 LNHNV and CDR2 YYDKDF (reference sequence). The V and J ends lost 1 base and 1 base respectively, with 5 bases between them. CDR3 length equals 13 residues. The CDR3 loop is CATSRVMSYEQYF. The CDR3 DNA follows: TGTGCCACCAGCAGAGTTATGTCCTACGAGCAGTACTTC.

The rearrangement joins TRBV7-2 to TRBJ1-5, with a weak D call TRBD1 (5 bases). Between the trimmed V and J ends, which lost 1 base and 12 bases, there was a span of 10 bases. Per the germline V gene, CDR1 is SGHTA and CDR2 is FQGNSA. This CDR3 is built from 12 residues. The DNA for the CDR3 is TGTGCCAGCAGCTTAGGAGCGGGGGACCAGCATTTT. Its protein is CASSLGAGDQHF.

The rearrangement uses TRBV11-3 and TRBJ1-3; no clear D gene. Germline CDR1 SGHNT, CDR2 YENEEA. Trimming took off 5 bases at V and 0 bases at J, with 14 bases between the two ends. The CDR3 has 16 residues. Here the CDR3 reads CASSPRLVYSGNTIYF. The DNA for the CDR3 is TGTGCCAGCAGCCCCCGATTAGTGTACTCTGGAAACACCATATATTTT.

This clone was observed once. The chain uses TRBV30 and TRBJ2-5, with TRBD1 matching over 7 bases. CDR1 and CDR2 (germline): GTSNPN, SVGIG (reference sequence). The CDR3 totals 11 residues. V lost 5 bases, J lost 4 bases, and 1 base stayed unmatched. The CDR3 reads CAWEGAETQYF. In DNA, the CDR3 is TGTGCCTGGGAGGGGGCAGAGACCCAGTACTTC.

The chain recombines TRBV18 with TRBJ2-1, with D unresolved. Germline values: CDR1 KGHSH, CDR2 LQKENI. This CDR3 spans 14 amino acids. Trimming removed 6 bases from V and 5 bases from J, with 14 bases in between. The CDR3 reads CASSLGFTNNEQFF. Here the CDR3 DNA reads TGTGCCAGCTCCCTAGGTTTCACCAACAATGAGCAGTTCTTC.

The V call is TRBV5-5, the J call TRBJ2-7, with TRBD1 as a possible D gene (6 bases). The germline CDR1 and CDR2 sequences are SGHKS and YYEKEE (reference sequence). The germline V and J ends were trimmed by 4 bases and 0 bases, with 14 bases remaining between them. CDR3 size: 15 residues. As DNA, the CDR3 is TGTGCCAGCAGCCCGCCGGGACATTTCTCCTACGAGCAGTACTTC. Its protein product is CASSPPGHFSYEQYF.